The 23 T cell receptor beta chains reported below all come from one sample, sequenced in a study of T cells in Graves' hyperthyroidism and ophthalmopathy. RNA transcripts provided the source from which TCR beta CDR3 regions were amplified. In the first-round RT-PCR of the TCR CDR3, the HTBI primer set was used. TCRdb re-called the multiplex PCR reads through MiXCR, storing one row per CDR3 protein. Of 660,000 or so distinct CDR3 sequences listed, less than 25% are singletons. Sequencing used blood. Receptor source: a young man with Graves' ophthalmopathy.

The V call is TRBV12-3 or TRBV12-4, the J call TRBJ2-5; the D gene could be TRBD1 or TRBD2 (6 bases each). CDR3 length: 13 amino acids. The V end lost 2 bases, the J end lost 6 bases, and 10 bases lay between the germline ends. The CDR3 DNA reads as TGTGCCAGCAGTTTATGGGGGGCCCAGACCCAGTACTTC. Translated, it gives CASSLWGAQTQYF.

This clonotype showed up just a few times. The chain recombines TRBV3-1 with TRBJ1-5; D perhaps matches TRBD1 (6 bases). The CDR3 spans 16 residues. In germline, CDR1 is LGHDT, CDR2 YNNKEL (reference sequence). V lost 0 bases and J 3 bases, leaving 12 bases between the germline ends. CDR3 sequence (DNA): TGTGCCAGCAGCCAAGATTGGACAGAGCACAATCAGCCCCAGCATTTT. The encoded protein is CASSQDWTEHNQPQHF.

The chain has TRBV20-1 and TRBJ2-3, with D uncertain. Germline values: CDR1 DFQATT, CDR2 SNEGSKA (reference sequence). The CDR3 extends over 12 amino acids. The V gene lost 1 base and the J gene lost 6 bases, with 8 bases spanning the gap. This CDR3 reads CSARASRDTQYF. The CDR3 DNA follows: TGCAGTGCTAGAGCAAGCAGGGATACGCAGTATTTT.

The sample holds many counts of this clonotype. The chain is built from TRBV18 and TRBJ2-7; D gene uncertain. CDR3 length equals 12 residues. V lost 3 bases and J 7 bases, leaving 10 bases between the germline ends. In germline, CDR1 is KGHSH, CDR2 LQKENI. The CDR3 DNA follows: TGTGCCAGCTCACCGGGCCAATGGGAGCAGTACTTC. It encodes CASSPGQWEQYF. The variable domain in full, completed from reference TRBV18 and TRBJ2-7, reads NAGVMQNPRHLVRRRGQEARLRCSPMKGHSHVYWYRQLPEEGLKFMVYLQKENIIDESGMPKERFSAEFPKEGPSILRIQQVVRGDSAAYFCASSPGQWEQYFGPGTRLTVT.

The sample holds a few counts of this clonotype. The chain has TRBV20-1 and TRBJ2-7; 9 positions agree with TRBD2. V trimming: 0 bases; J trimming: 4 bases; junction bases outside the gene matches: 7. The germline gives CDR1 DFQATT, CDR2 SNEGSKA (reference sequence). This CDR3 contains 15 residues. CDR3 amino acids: CSARDLGLAGYEQYF. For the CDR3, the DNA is TGCAGTGCTAGAGATCTGGGACTAGCCGGGTACGAGCAGTACTTC.

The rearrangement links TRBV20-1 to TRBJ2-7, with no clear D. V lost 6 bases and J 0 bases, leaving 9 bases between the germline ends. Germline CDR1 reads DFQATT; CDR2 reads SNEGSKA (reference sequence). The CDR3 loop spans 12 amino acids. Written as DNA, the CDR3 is TGCAGTGCAAACACAGACTCCTACGAGCAGTACTTC. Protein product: CSANTDSYEQYF.

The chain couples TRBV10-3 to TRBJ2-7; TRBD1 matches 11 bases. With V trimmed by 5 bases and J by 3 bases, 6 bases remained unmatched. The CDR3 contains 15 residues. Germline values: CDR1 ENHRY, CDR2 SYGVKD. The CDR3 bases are TGTGCCATCAGTAGGGACAGGGGGGGGAACTACGAGCAGTACTTC. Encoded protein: CAISRDRGGNYEQYF.

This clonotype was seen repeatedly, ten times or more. Written as DNA, the CDR3 is TGTGCCAGCAGTACGGACAGGGGGGTCACTGAAGCTTTCTTT. It is translated as CASSTDRGVTEAFF. This chain connects TRBV12-3 or TRBV12-4 to TRBJ1-1; TRBD1 matches at 10 bases. The trim removed 5 bases at V and 4 bases at J, leaving 4 bases unmatched. The CDR3 length is 14 residues.

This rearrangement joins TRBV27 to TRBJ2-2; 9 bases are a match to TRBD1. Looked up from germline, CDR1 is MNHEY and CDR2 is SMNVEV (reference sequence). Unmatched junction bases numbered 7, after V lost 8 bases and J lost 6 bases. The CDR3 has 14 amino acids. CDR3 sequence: CASGTGGGPGELFF. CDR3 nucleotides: TGTGCCAGCGGTACAGGGGGCGGCCCCGGGGAGCTGTTTTTT.

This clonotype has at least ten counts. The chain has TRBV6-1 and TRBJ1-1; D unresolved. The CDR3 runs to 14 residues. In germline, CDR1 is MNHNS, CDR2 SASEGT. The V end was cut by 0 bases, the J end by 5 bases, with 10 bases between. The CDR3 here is CASSEADGRTEAFF. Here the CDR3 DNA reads TGTGCCAGCAGTGAAGCAGACGGGAGGACTGAAGCTTTCTTT.

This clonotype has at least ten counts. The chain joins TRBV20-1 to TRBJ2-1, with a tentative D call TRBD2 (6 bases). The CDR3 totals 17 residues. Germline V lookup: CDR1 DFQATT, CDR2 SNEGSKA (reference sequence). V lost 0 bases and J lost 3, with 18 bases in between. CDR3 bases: TGCAGTGCTAGAGATAGGCGAGGGCTAGCGCACTACAATGAGCAGTTCTTC. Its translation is CSARDRRGLAHYNEQFF.

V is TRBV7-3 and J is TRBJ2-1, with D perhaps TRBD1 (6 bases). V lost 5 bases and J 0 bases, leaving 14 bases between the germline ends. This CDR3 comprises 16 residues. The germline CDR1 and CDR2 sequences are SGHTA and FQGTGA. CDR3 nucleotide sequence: TGTGCCAGCAGCCCCAGGGGACCCGGCTCCTACAATGAGCAGTTCTTC. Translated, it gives CASSPRGPGSYNEQFF.

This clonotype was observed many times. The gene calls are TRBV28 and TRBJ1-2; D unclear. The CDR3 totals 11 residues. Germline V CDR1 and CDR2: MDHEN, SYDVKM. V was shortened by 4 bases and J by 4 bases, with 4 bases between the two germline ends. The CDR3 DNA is TGTGCCAGCAGTTCCAGCTATGGCTACACCTTC. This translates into CASSSSYGYTF.

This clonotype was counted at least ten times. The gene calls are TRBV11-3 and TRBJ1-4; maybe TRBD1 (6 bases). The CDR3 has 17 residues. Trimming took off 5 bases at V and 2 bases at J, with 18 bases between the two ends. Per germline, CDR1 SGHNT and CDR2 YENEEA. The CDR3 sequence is CASSPDEGEVTNEKLFF. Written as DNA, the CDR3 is TGTGCCAGCAGCCCCGACGAGGGGGAGGTCACTAATGAAAAACTGTTTTTT.

This chain's CDR3 is CASSRTAGELFF. As DNA, the CDR3 is TGTGCCAGCAGCCGGACGGCCGGGGAGCTGTTTTTT. The V call is TRBV5-5, the J call TRBJ2-2; D is uncertain. Germline V gene lookup returns CDR1 SGHKS and CDR2 YYEKEE (reference sequence). Trimming left V 4 bases short and J 6 bases short, with 7 bases between. This CDR3 contains 12 residues.

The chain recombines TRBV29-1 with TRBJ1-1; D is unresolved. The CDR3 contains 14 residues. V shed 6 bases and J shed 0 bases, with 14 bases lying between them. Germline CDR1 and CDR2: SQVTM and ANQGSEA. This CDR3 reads CSVEVLGLNTEAFF. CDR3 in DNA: TGCAGCGTGGAGGTACTTGGACTGAACACTGAAGCTTTCTTT.

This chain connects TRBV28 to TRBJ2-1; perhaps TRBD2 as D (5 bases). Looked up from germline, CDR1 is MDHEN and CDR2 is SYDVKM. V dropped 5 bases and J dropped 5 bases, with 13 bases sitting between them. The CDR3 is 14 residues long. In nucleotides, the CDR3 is TGTGCCAGCAGTGACTCCACTAGACACAATGAGCAGTTCTTC. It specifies CASSDSTRHNEQFF.

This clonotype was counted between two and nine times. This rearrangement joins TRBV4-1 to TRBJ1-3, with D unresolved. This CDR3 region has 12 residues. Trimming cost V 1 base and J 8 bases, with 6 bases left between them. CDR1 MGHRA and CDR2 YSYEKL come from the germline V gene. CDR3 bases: TGCGCCAGCAGCCAAGTCGGTGACACCATATATTTT. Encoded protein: CASSQVGDTIYF.

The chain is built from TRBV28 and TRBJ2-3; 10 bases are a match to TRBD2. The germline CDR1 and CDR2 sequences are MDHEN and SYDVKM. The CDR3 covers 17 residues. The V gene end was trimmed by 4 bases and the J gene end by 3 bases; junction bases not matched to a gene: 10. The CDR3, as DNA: TGTGCCAGCAGTTCCCTGGTCAGCGGGAGGGAAACAGATACGCAGTATTTT. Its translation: CASSSLVSGRETDTQYF.

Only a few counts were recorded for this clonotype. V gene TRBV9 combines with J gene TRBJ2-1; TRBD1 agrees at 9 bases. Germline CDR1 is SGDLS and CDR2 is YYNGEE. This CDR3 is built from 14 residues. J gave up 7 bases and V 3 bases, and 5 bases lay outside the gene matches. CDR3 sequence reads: CASSGRDRVNEQFF. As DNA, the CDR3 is TGTGCCAGCAGCGGACGGGACAGGGTAAATGAGCAGTTCTTC.

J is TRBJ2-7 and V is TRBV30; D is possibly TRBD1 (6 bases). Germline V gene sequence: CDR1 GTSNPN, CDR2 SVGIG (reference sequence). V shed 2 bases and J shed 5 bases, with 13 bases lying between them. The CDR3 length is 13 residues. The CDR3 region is CAWSSQGSDEQYF. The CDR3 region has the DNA TGTGCCTGGAGTTCCCAGGGGAGCGACGAGCAGTACTTC.

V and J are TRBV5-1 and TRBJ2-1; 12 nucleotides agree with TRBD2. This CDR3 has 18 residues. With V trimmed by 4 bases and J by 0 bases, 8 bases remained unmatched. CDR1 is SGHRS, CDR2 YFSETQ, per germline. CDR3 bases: TGCGCCAGCAGCCGACCCGCGACTAGCGGGAGCTCCTACAATGAGCAGTTCTTC. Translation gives CASSRPATSGSSYNEQFF.

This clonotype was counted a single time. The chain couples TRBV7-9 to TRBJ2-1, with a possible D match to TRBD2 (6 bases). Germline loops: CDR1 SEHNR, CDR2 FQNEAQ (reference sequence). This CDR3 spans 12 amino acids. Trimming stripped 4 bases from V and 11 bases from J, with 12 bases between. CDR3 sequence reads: CASSSLAEKQFF. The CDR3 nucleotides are TGTGCCAGCAGCTCATTAGCGGAAAAGCAGTTCTTC.